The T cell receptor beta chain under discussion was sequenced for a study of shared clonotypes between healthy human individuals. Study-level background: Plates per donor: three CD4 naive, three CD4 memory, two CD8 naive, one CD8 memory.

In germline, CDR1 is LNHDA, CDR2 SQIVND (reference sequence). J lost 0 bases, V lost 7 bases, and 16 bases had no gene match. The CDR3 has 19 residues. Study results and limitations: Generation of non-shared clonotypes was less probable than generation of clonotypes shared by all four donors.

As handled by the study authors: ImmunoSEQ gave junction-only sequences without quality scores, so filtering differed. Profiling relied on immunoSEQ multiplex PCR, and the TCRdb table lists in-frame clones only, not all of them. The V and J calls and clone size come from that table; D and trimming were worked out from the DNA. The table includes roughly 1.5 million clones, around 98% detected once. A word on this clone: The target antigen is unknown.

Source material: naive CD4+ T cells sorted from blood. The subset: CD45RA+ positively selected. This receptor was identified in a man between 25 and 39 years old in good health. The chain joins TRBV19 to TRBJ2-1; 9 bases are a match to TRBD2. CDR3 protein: CASKLRGRVFNSSYNEQFF. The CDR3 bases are TGTGCCAGTAAATTACGCGGGAGGGTCTTCAATAGCTCCTACAATGAGCAGTTCTTC.